These T cell receptor beta chains were read from a single sample in a study of blood T cell repertoires in COVID-19. Measured with immunoSEQ multiplex PCR; TCRdb has only the in-frame clones, and not every one. The data show over 85,000 clones, roughly 87% seen once. Sequencing was done on a sample of peripheral blood. Receptor source: a human donor in a cohort sampled during active COVID-19. Each CDR3 is given with its conserved first and last residue. The order of the fields is CDR3 protein, CDR3 DNA, J gene, clone size, D gene, V gene. A D gene is named only where the DNA matches it firmly. Clone size is given for some rows only: seen once, a few or many times, or a class if the clone is expanded.

CASSVEPSGSTGEQYF	TGTGCCAGCAGCGTAGAGCCTAGCGGGAGTACTGGCGAGCAGTACTTC	TRBJ2-7	-	TRBD2	TRBV9
CASSQDTRAQLAFF	TGTGCCAGCAGCCAAGATACGCGGGCCCAGTTAGCTTTCTTT	TRBJ1-1	-	-	TRBV3-1/TRBV3-2
CATYRGSSTDTQYF	TGTGCCACCTACAGGGGAAGCAGCACAGATACGCAGTATTTT	TRBJ2-3	-	TRBD1	TRBV6-5
CASSRGQANSGNTIYF	TGTGCCAGCTCAAGAGGACAGGCAAACTCTGGAAACACCATATATTTT	TRBJ1-3	few	TRBD1	TRBV18
CASSEGQGAWETQYF	TGCGCCAGCAGTGAGGGGCAGGGGGCCTGGGAGACCCAGTACTTC	TRBJ2-5	-	TRBD1	TRBV10-2
CASSAKTENTEAFF	TGTGCCAGCAGCGCAAAGACAGAGAACACTGAAGCTTTCTTT	TRBJ1-1	-	-	TRBV5-4
CASSRSGVSNQPQHF	TGTGCCAGCAGCCGTTCAGGGGTTAGCAATCAGCCCCAGCATTTT	TRBJ1-5	once	-	TRBV4-2
CASSSTQGNYGYTF	TGTGCCAGCAGCTCCACACAGGGGAACTATGGCTACACCTTC	TRBJ1-2	-	TRBD1	TRBV7-9
CASSKDGVYGYTF	TGTGCCAGCAGCAAAGACGGGGTCTATGGCTACACCTTC	TRBJ1-2	-	-	TRBV3-1/TRBV3-2
CASSRRGQLLSGNTIYF	TGTGCCAGCAGCAGACGGGGACAGCTTCTCTCTGGAAACACCATATATTTT	TRBJ1-3	-	TRBD1	TRBV11-2
CASTPGGASGGGETQYF	TGCGCCAGCACCCCAGGGGGGGCTAGCGGGGGTGGAGAGACCCAGTACTTC	TRBJ2-5	-	TRBD2	TRBV5-1
CASSTPGQASSGANVLTF	TGTGCCAGCAGCACACCGGGACAGGCGAGCTCTGGGGCCAACGTCCTGACTTTC	TRBJ2-6	-	TRBD1	TRBV28
CASSPPSQGGATEAFF	TGTGCCAGCTCACCACCCTCACAGGGTGGGGCCACTGAAGCTTTCTTT	TRBJ1-1	-	-	TRBV18
CASSQEGQGYNEQFF	TGTGCCAGCAGCCAAGAAGGACAGGGATACAATGAGCAGTTCTTC	TRBJ2-1	-	TRBD1	TRBV4-2
CASRAQQGSLRTEAFF	TGTGCCAGCAGAGCCCAACAGGGGAGTCTTCGCACTGAAGCTTTCTTT	TRBJ1-1	-	TRBD1	TRBV5-4
CAWSPGHLYGYTF	TGTGCCTGGAGCCCTGGACACCTTTATGGCTACACCTTC	TRBJ1-2	-	-	TRBV30
CAWRAGTGRSTNYGYTF	TGTGCCTGGAGGGCCGGGACAGGGAGGTCCACTAACTATGGCTACACCTTC	TRBJ1-2	-	TRBD1	TRBV30
CASSEALEGGTEAFF	TGTGCCAGCAGTGAAGCGCTTGAGGGAGGGACTGAAGCTTTCTTT	TRBJ1-1	-	-	TRBV6-1